This TCR beta chain comes out of a study of PD-L1 blockade in urothelial cancer. Study-level background: About 90% of the 29 patients comprised males who had bladder-origin urothelial cancer.

Looked up from germline, CDR1 is SGHAT and CDR2 is FQNNGV. V lost 5 bases and J lost 8, with 18 bases in between. There are 14 residues in the CDR3. This clone has only a few counts. Measured with immunoSEQ multiplex PCR; TCRdb has only the in-frame clones, and not every one. The table has tens of thousands of clones, around 80% seen once. The source of this sequence is a man in his sixties or seventies with urothelial cancer. The material was PBMCs, obtained around atezolizumab (anti-PD-L1) treatment. This chain connects TRBV11-2 to TRBJ1-2; D is perhaps TRBD1 (5 bases). The CDR3 spells CASSLYSRVGGYTF. Here the CDR3 DNA reads TGTGCCAGCAGCCTCTACAGCAGGGTAGGAGGCTACACCTTC. The full variable domain, completed using reference TRBV11-2 and TRBJ1-2, is EAGVAQSPRYKIIEKRQSVAFWCNPISGHATLYWYQQILGQGPKLLIQFQNNGVVDDSQLPKDRFSAERLKGVDSTLKIQPAKLEDSAVYLCASSLYSRVGGYTFGSGTRLTVV.